This entry lists 32 T cell receptor beta chains sequenced from one sample in a study of human T cells and chemical hapten exposure. The sample's time point: healthy volunteer bleed at 2 weeks. Someone pulled total RNA out of unfractionated whole blood. One entry per CDR3 protein, called by TCRdb with MiXCR from the RACE reads. The sample has tens of thousands of distinct CDR3 sequences; roughly 4.5% are singletons. The sequenced sample consisted of whole blood. The receptor source for this set is a female donor in good health. Some clones in this sample may be carry-over from other donors' samples.

This clonotype was detected ten times or more. The chain has TRBV29-1 and TRBJ2-1; 9 nucleotides agree with TRBD1. Per the germline V gene, CDR1 is SQVTM and CDR2 is ANQGSEA. The CDR3 consists of 13 residues. Unmatched junction bases numbered 4, after V lost 4 bases and J lost 6 bases. As DNA, the CDR3 is TGCAGCGTTGGGGACAGGGTGGCCAATGAGCAGTTCTTC. It specifies CSVGDRVANEQFF.

The V and J genes are TRBV5-1 and TRBJ2-5; 10 bases align to TRBD2. The CDR3 extends over 16 amino acids. The germline V gene has CDR1 SGHRS and CDR2 YFSETQ. V shed 0 bases, J shed 2 bases, and the junction held 4 bases outside the gene matches. The CDR3 reads CASSLALAGGQETQYF. The CDR3 nucleotides read TGCGCCAGCAGCTTGGCGTTAGCGGGGGGACAAGAGACCCAGTACTTC. Drawing the rest from reference TRBV5-1 and TRBJ2-5, the complete variable domain is KAGVTQTPRYLIKTRGQQVTLSCSPISGHRSVSWYQQTPGQGLQFLFEYFSETQRNKGNFPGRFSGRQFSNSRSEMNVSTLELGDSALYLCASSLALAGGQETQYFGPGTRLLVL.

Remarks on this clonotype: Given a much more abundant clone one base away, this may be a read error. The chain combines TRBV7-8 with TRBJ2-1; the D call may be TRBD1 or TRBD2 (6 bases each). Trimming took 1 base from V and 3 from J, leaving 10 bases between them. CDR3 length: 15 amino acids. Germline CDR1 reads SGHVS; CDR2 reads FQNEAQ. The CDR3 sequence is CASSLVGGNYNEQFF. The CDR3 nucleotides read TGTGCCAGCAGCTTAGTGGGGGGCAACTACAATGAGCAGTTCTTC.

This clonotype came up many times. The rearrangement uses TRBV12-3 or TRBV12-4 and TRBJ2-3; D is ambiguous. Trimming cost V 7 bases and J 5 bases, with 16 bases left between them. The CDR3 loop spans 14 amino acids. The CDR3 nucleotides read TGTGCCAGCACTATACGACGTCGGATAGATACGCAGTATTTT. Amino acids: CASTIRRRIDTQYF.

With respect to this clonotype: At one of its ends the junction is not consistent with the germline gene, which may arise from a read error. The rearrangement joins TRBV2 to TRBJ1-5; weak D call: TRBD1 (5 bases). This CDR3 comprises 15 residues. CDR1 SNHLY and CDR2 FYNNEI come from the germline V gene. CDR3 coding DNA: TGTGCCAGCAGTGTGCGGGGCTCGGGCAATCAGCCCCAGAATTTT. It is translated as CASSVRGSGNQPQNF.

The table lists this clonotype with many counts. The V call is TRBV2, the J call TRBJ2-6; no reliable D call. The V end lost 7 bases, the J end lost 0 bases, and 7 bases lay between the germline ends. Germline CDR1 and CDR2: SNHLY and FYNNEI. CDR3 length: 14 residues. CDR3 nucleotides: TGTGCCAGCAATTCGTTCTCTGGGGCCAACGTCCTGACTTTC. As protein: CASNSFSGANVLTF.

This clonotype was picked up many times. The genes are TRBV6-5 and TRBJ1-1, with a possible D match to TRBD1 (6 bases). Germline values: CDR1 MNHEY, CDR2 SVGAGI. V lost 6 bases and J lost 1, with 12 bases in between. The CDR3 loop spans 14 amino acids. The CDR3 DNA is TGTGCCAGCAGGAAGGGGGGTGCGAACACTGAAGCTTTCTTT. Translating gives CASRKGGANTEAFF.

The sample holds many counts of this clonotype. The chain recombines TRBV7-2 with TRBJ2-5, with D perhaps TRBD2 (6 bases). This CDR3 is built from 14 residues. Germline V gene data show CDR1 as SGHTA and CDR2 as FQGNSA. The germline V and J ends were trimmed by 5 bases and 2 bases, with 12 bases remaining between them. The CDR3 DNA sequence: TGTGCCAGCAGCCCGGGACTGGCGCAAGAGACCCAGTACTTC. It specifies CASSPGLAQETQYF. Using reference TRBV7-2 and TRBJ2-5 for the parts outside the CDR3, the full variable domain is GAGVSQSPSNKVTEKGKDVELRCDPISGHTALYWYRQSLGQGLEFLIYFQGNSAPDKSGLPSDRFSAERTGGSVSTLTIQRTQQEDSAVYLCASSPGLAQETQYFGPGTRLLVL.

This clonotype was detected many times. CDR3 in DNA: TGCGCCAGCAGCCTGGGACTCTCGGGGGAGCAGTACTTC. Translation gives CASSLGLSGEQYF. V usage is TRBV5-1 and J usage is TRBJ2-7; possible D gene TRBD2, 6 bases. This CDR3 contains 13 residues. Trimming removed 4 bases at V and 7 bases at J, with 15 bases between. Germline V gene sequence: CDR1 SGHRS, CDR2 YFSETQ.

This clonotype was seen many times. The chain couples TRBV11-2 to TRBJ1-1; D ambiguous. CDR1 is SGHAT and CDR2 is FQNNGV in the germline V gene. V lost 2 bases to trimming and J lost 2 bases, with 24 bases between them. The CDR3 extends over 19 amino acids. CDR3 sequence: CASSLYTKVVPSINTEAFF. CDR3 bases: TGTGCCAGCAGCTTATATACGAAGGTAGTTCCTTCTATTAACACTGAAGCTTTCTTT.

This clonotype was counted many times. This rearrangement joins TRBV7-2 to TRBJ2-7; D is perhaps TRBD1 (5 bases). Trimming stripped 3 bases from V and 7 bases from J, with 22 bases between. The CDR3 is made up of 16 amino acids. Germline lookup yields CDR1 SGHTA and CDR2 FQGNSA. CDR3 sequence: CASSLVSSAGSREQYF. The CDR3 DNA follows: TGTGCCAGCAGCTTGGTTTCATCGGCAGGGTCCCGGGAGCAGTACTTC.

This clonotype was seen only a few times. The chain combines TRBV5-1 with TRBJ2-7, with D possibly called TRBD1 or TRBD2 (6 bases each). This CDR3 spans 14 amino acids. In germline, CDR1 is SGHRS, CDR2 YFSETQ. V lost 2 bases and J 6 bases, leaving 15 bases between the germline ends. The CDR3 sequence: CASSFENGGREQYF. The CDR3 nucleotides are TGCGCCAGCAGCTTTGAGAACGGGGGCCGCGAGCAGTACTTC. Combining the CDR3 with reference TRBV5-1 and TRBJ2-7 gives the whole variable domain KAGVTQTPRYLIKTRGQQVTLSCSPISGHRSVSWYQQTPGQGLQFLFEYFSETQRNKGNFPGRFSGRQFSNSRSEMNVSTLELGDSALYLCASSFENGGREQYFGPGTRLTVT.

For this clonotype: A much larger clone differs from this one at a single base, so this may be a read error. CDR3 sequence (DNA): TGTGTCAGCAGTTCCGGGACAGGGGCTTACAATGAGCAGTTCTTC. This codes for CVSSSGTGAYNEQFF. The rearrangement joins TRBV6-2 or TRBV6-3 to TRBJ2-1; 10 bases line up with TRBD1. The CDR3 is 15 residues long. CDR1 is MNHEY and CDR2 is SVGEGT in the germline V gene.

This clonotype came up many times. This chain connects TRBV30 to TRBJ2-1, with 9 bases that match TRBD2. This CDR3 is built from 16 residues. V trimming: 1 base; J trimming: 8 bases; junction bases outside the gene matches: 12. Germline V gene sequence: CDR1 GTSNPN, CDR2 SVGIG (reference sequence). Here the CDR3 DNA reads TGTGCCTGGAGTGGCCATGGGGGCGGGGGGGCATATGAGCAGTTCTTC. Residues: CAWSGHGGGGAYEQFF.

This clonotype was recorded many times. V usage is TRBV6-2 or TRBV6-3 and J usage is TRBJ2-5; D possibly corresponds to TRBD1 (6 bases). Germline CDR1 is MNHEY and CDR2 is SVGEGT. The CDR3 has 13 residues. The V end was cut by 7 bases, the J end by 2 bases, with 11 bases between. The CDR3 bases are TGTGCCAGCATCGACAGGCTACAAGAGACCCAGTACTTC. This gives the protein CASIDRLQETQYF.

This clonotype was detected ten times or more. V gene TRBV6-2 or TRBV6-3 combines with J gene TRBJ2-7; D perhaps matches TRBD1 (6 bases). Germline assignment: CDR1 MNHEY and CDR2 SVGEGT. CDR3 length: 16 residues. V gave up 5 bases and J gave up 0 bases, with 17 bases separating them. DNA for the CDR3: TGTGCCAGCAGTAACCGGGACACCCAGAGCTCCTACGAGCAGTACTTC. It yields the protein CASSNRDTQSSYEQYF.

This clonotype was seen repeatedly, ten times or more. V gene TRBV28 combines with J gene TRBJ2-1, with 12 bases lining up with TRBD2. V trimming: 7 bases; J trimming: 4 bases; junction bases outside the gene matches: 14. CDR3 length: 18 amino acids. Germline CDR1 is MDHEN and CDR2 is SYDVKM. This chain's CDR3 is CASNPPRTGTSGYNEQFF. CDR3 sequence (DNA): TGTGCCAGCAACCCCCCCAGAACCGGGACTAGCGGGTACAATGAGCAGTTCTTC.

This clonotype was observed many times. The chain uses TRBV6-5 and TRBJ2-7; 16 bases are shared with TRBD2. The CDR3 is 16 residues long. Trimming removed 8 bases from V and 2 bases from J; junction bases left unmatched: 6. Germline-derived CDR1 and CDR2 are MNHEY and SVGAGI. The CDR3 is CASAGTSGGGAYEQYF. In DNA, the CDR3 is TGTGCCAGCGCGGGGACTAGCGGGGGGGGAGCCTACGAGCAGTACTTC.

This clonotype has ten or more counts. This chain connects TRBV7-6 to TRBJ2-3; D possibly corresponds to TRBD1 (5 bases). The CDR3 loop spans 14 amino acids. Germline V gene sequence: CDR1 SGHVS, CDR2 FNYEAQ. The V end was cut by 11 bases, the J end by 2 bases, with 17 bases between. This CDR3 is CAVSGAPITDTQYF. DNA of the CDR3: TGTGCCGTGTCTGGGGCCCCGATCACAGATACGCAGTATTTT.

In its sample, this clonotype was seen many times. The chain recombines TRBV3-1 with TRBJ2-1; no clear D. CDR3 length: 16 amino acids. Trimming removed 2 bases at V and 2 bases at J, with 13 bases between. The germline V gene encodes CDR1 LGHDT and CDR2 YNNKEL (reference sequence). The CDR3 DNA sequence: TGTGCCAGCAGCCAACCCATCGCAGACACCTACAATGAGCAGTTCTTC. It encodes CASSQPIADTYNEQFF.

This clonotype was picked up a small number of times. In DNA, the CDR3 is TGTGCCAGCAGTACGGGAGGATCCACAGATACGCAGTATTTT. Translating gives CASSTGGSTDTQYF. This chain joins TRBV5-5 and TRBJ2-3; 7 bases agree with TRBD2. V trimming: 5 bases; J trimming: 2 bases; junction bases outside the gene matches: 5. The germline CDR1 and CDR2 sequences are SGHKS and YYEKEE (reference sequence). The CDR3 is 14 residues long.

This clonotype was seen repeatedly, ten times or more. The rearrangement links TRBV5-1 to TRBJ2-7; a possible D gene is TRBD2 (6 bases). Trimming left V 3 bases short and J 0 bases short, with 16 bases between. Germline CDR1 SGHRS, CDR2 YFSETQ. The CDR3 is 16 residues long. The CDR3 loop is CASSSTIGSLSYEQYF. The CDR3 coding sequence is TGCGCCAGCAGCTCTACCATCGGGAGCCTCTCCTACGAGCAGTACTTC.

This clonotype was counted ten times or more. Written as DNA, the CDR3 is TGTGCCAGCAGCTCCCGCGAAGCGGGGGGCGTAGCCAAAAACATTCAGTACTTC. This gives the protein CASSSREAGGVAKNIQYF. The chain employs TRBV11-2 and TRBJ2-4; TRBD2 matches at 9 bases. In germline, CDR1 is SGHAT, CDR2 FQNNGV. This CDR3 region has 18 residues. With 4 bases clipped from V and 0 bases from J, the junction kept 10 bases outside the gene matches.

This clonotype was recorded many times. This chain joins TRBV20-1 and TRBJ1-1; D may be TRBD1 (6 bases). Trimming left V 6 bases short and J 4 bases short, with 15 bases between. Germline lookup yields CDR1 DFQATT and CDR2 SNEGSKA (reference sequence). The length of the CDR3 is 13 residues. In DNA form, the CDR3 reads TGCAGTGCGGATTCGGGGGGCCGCACTGAAGCTTTCTTT. It specifies CSADSGGRTEAFF.

This clonotype occurred many times. This sequence joins TRBV29-1 and TRBJ1-2; a weak D match, TRBD1 (5 bases). Trimming removed 6 bases from V and 2 bases from J, with 16 bases in between. This CDR3 region has 14 residues. Germline CDR1 and CDR2: SQVTM and ANQGSEA. This CDR3 reads CSVPRDGVNYGYTF. For the CDR3, the DNA is TGCAGCGTCCCCAGGGATGGGGTGAACTATGGCTACACCTTC.

This clonotype was found many times. The rearrangement joins TRBV27 to TRBJ2-4; tentative D call: TRBD2 (5 bases). Germline V gene data show CDR1 as MNHEY and CDR2 as SMNVEV (reference sequence). V gave up 3 bases and J gave up 2 bases, with 11 bases separating them. The CDR3 spans 15 residues. This chain's CDR3 is CASSFKPGTKNIQYF. The CDR3 region has the DNA TGTGCCAGCAGTTTCAAACCGGGAACCAAAAACATTCAGTACTTC.

This clonotype occurred many times. V gene TRBV20-1 combines with J gene TRBJ1-5; no firm D call. Trimming left V 0 bases short and J 1 base short, with 7 bases between. CDR1 and CDR2 from the germline V gene are DFQATT and SNEGSKA (reference sequence). This CDR3 comprises 14 residues. This CDR3 reads CSARDIWSNQPQHF. For the CDR3, the DNA is TGCAGTGCTAGAGATATTTGGAGCAATCAGCCCCAGCATTTT.

This clonotype was found many times. The J gene is TRBJ2-5, the V gene TRBV10-3; 12 bases agree with TRBD1. The trim removed 10 bases at V and 6 bases at J, leaving 18 bases unmatched. The CDR3 runs 17 residues. CDR1 and CDR2 from the germline V gene are ENHRY and SYGVKD. CDR3 in amino acids: CATMGGQGAFDGQTQYF. The DNA for the CDR3 is TGTGCCACCATGGGGGGACAGGGGGCGTTTGATGGGCAGACCCAGTACTTC.

This clonotype was picked up many times. The chain combines TRBV5-6 with TRBJ1-6, with D possibly being TRBD1 (5 bases). CDR1 is SGHDT, CDR2 YYEEEE, per germline. The CDR3 is 16 amino acids. The ends were cut back, 4 bases at V and 0 bases at J, with 11 bases in the middle. As DNA, the CDR3 is TGTGCCAGCAGCGCGGGACTTAGCTCCTATAATTCACCCCTCCACTTT. This translates into CASSAGLSSYNSPLHF.

This clonotype showed up many times. The chain couples TRBV6-2 or TRBV6-3 to TRBJ1-2; D is undetermined. The length of the CDR3 is 12 residues. Germline CDR1 reads MNHEY; CDR2 reads SVGEGT. Deletions cut 5 bases from V and 4 bases from J, with 8 bases between. In DNA, the CDR3 is TGTGCCAGCAGTGAACAGCTCTATGGCTACACCTTC. This encodes CASSEQLYGYTF.

At least ten counts were recorded for this clonotype. This chain links TRBV7-3 with TRBJ1-6; no clear D gene. Germline V gene data show CDR1 as SGHTA and CDR2 as FQGTGA. The CDR3 consists of 15 residues. Trimming removed 4 bases at V and 3 bases at J, with 10 bases between. CDR3 in amino acids: CASSSSNGYNSPLHF. The CDR3 DNA reads as TGTGCCAGCAGCTCGAGTAACGGCTATAATTCACCCCTCCACTTT.

This clonotype was detected many times. The V call is TRBV6-5, the J call TRBJ2-1, with 10 bases that match TRBD1. This CDR3 contains 15 residues. Germline assignment: CDR1 MNHEY and CDR2 SVGAGI. V lost 4 bases, J lost 6 bases, and 6 bases stayed unmatched. The CDR3 sequence is CASSFYRTGGNEQFF. The CDR3 nucleotides are TGTGCCAGCAGTTTTTACCGGACAGGGGGCAATGAGCAGTTCTTC.